The present TCR beta chain was sequenced within a study of blood T cell repertoires in COVID-19. Libraries were prepared by immunoSEQ multiplex PCR; TCRdb keeps only in-frame clonotypes and omits some of them. In the table there are some 19,000 clones, over 60% of which are singletons. This CDR3 has 15 residues. Germline trimming cut 4 bases from V and 2 bases from J; bases unmatched to any gene: 7. Germline CDR1 and CDR2: KGHSH and LQKENI. The chain carries TRBV18 and TRBJ1-2; TRBD1 matches at 7 bases. The specimen was peripheral blood. This receptor was obtained from an older man with COVID-19, enrolled during active disease. CDR3 nucleotides: TGTGCCAGCTCACTTGAGACAGGGATGAACTATGGCTACACCTTC. Encoded protein: CASSLETGMNYGYTF.